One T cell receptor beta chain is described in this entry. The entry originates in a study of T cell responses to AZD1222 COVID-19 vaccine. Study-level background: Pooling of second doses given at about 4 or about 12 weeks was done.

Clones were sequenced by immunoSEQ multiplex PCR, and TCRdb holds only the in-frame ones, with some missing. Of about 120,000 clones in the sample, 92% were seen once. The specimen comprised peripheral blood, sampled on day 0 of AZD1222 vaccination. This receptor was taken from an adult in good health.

This CDR3 reads CASSARRGPNNYGYTF. CDR3 sequence (DNA): TGTGCCAGCAGCGCTCGTAGGGGGCCAAATAACTATGGCTACACCTTC. The chain recombines TRBV7-8 with TRBJ1-2; 7 nucleotides agree with TRBD1. Unmatched junction bases numbered 10, after V lost 5 bases and J lost 1 base. Germline V gene sequence: CDR1 SGHVS, CDR2 FQNEAQ. The length of the CDR3 is 16 residues.